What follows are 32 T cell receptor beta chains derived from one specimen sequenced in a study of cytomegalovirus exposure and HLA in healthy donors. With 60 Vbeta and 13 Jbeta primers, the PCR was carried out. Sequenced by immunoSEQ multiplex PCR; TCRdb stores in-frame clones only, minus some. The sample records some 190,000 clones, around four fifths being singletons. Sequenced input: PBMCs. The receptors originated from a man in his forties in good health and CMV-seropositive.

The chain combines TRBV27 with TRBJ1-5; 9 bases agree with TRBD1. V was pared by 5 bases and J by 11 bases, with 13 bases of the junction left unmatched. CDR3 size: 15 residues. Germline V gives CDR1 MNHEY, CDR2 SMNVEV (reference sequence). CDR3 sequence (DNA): TGTGCCAGCAGTCCAGGGACAGGGTTGATCTTCGCCCAGCATTTT. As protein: CASSPGTGLIFAQHF.

CDR3 DNA: TGTGCCAGCAGCTTGTCTAGCGGGAGTTACGAGCAGTACTTC. Translated: CASSLSSGSYEQYF. The genes are TRBV5-8 and TRBJ2-7; 10 bases are shared with TRBD2. Germline CDR1 is SGHTS and CDR2 is YDEGEE. After removal of 1 base from V and 4 bases from J, the junction contained 2 bases not matched to a gene. The CDR3 runs 14 residues.

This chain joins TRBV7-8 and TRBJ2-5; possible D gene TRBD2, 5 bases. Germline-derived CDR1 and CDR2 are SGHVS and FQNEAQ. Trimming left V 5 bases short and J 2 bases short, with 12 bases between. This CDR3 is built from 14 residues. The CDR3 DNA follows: TGTGCCAGCAGCGCCGGACGGAGGCAAGAGACCCAGTACTTC. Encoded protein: CASSAGRRQETQYF.

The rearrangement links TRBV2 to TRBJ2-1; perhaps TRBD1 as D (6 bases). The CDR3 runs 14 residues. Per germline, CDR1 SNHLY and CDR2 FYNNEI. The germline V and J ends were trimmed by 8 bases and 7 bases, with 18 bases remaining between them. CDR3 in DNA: TGTGCCAGCTTTAGTAGGGGGAAGGGGAATGAGCAGTTCTTC. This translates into CASFSRGKGNEQFF.

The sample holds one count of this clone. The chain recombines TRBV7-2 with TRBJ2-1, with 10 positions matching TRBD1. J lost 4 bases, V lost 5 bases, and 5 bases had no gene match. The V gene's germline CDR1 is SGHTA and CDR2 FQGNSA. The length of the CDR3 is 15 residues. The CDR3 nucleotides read TGTGCCAGCAGCGCCGGGACAGGGGTTTACAATGAGCAGTTCTTC. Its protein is CASSAGTGVYNEQFF.

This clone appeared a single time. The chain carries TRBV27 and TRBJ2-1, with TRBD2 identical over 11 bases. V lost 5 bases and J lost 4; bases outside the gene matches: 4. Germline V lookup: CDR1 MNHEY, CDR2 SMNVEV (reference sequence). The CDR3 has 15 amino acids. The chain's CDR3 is CASSVRLAGYNEQFF. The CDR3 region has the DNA TGTGCCAGCAGTGTCAGACTAGCGGGGTACAATGAGCAGTTCTTC.

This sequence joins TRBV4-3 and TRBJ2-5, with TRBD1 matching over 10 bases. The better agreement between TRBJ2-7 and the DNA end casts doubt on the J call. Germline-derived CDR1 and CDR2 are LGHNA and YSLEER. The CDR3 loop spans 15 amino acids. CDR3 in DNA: TGCGCCAGCAGCCAGGGACAGGGGATCTCCTACGAGCAGTACTTC. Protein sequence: CASSQGQGISYEQYF.

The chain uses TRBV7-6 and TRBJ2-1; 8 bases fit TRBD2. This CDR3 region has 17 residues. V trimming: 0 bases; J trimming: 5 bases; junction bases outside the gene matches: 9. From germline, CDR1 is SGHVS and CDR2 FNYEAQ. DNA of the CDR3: TGTGCCAGCAGCTTAGCGACGAAGATAGCGGGGCACAATGAGCAGTTCTTC. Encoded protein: CASSLATKIAGHNEQFF.

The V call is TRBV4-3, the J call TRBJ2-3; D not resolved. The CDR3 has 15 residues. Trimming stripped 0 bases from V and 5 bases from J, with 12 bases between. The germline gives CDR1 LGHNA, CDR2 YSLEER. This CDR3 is CASSQDPLEQDTQYF. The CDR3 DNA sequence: TGCGCCAGCAGCCAAGATCCCCTAGAGCAAGATACGCAGTATTTT.

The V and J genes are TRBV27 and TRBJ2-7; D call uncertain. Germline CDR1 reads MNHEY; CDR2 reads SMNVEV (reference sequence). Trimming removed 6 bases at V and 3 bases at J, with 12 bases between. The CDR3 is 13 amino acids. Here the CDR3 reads CASRPQYHYEQYF. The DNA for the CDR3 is TGTGCCAGCAGGCCGCAGTACCACTACGAGCAGTACTTC.

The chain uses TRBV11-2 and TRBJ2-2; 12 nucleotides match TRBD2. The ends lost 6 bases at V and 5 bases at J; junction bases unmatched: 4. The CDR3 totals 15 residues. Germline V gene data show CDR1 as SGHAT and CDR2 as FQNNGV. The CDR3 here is CASRPGLAGTGELFF. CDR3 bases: TGTGCCAGCAGACCCGGACTAGCGGGAACCGGGGAGCTGTTTTTT.

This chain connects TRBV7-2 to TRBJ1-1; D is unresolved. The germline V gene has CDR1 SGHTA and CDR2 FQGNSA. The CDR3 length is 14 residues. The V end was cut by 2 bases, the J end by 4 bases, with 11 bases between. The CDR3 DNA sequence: TGTGCCAGCAGCTTAAGGCCCCCGGGCACTGAAGCTTTCTTT. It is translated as CASSLRPPGTEAFF. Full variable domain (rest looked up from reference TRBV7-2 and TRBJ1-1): GAGVSQSPSNKVTEKGKDVELRCDPISGHTALYWYRQSLGQGLEFLIYFQGNSAPDKSGLPSDRFSAERTGGSVSTLTIQRTQQEDSAVYLCASSLRPPGTEAFFGQGTRLTVV.

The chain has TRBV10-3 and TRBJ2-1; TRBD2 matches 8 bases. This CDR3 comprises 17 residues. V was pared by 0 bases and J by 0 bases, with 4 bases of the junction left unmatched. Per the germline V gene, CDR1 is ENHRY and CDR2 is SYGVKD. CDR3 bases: TGTGCCATCAGTGAGTCAGTAGCGGGGAGCTCCTACAATGAGCAGTTCTTC. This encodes CAISESVAGSSYNEQFF.

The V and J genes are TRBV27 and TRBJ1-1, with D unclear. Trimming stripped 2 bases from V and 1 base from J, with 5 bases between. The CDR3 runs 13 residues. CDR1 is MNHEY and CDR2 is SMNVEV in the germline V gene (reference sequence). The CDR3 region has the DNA TGTGCCAGCAGTTTAAGTAGGAACACTGAAGCTTTCTTT. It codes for CASSLSRNTEAFF.

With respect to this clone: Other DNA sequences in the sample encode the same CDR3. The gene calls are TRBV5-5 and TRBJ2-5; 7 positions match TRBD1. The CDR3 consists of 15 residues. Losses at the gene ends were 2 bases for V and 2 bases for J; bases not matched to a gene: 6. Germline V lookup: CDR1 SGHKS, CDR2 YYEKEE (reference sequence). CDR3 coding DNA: TGTGCCAGCAGCTTCGATTGGGACAGACAAGAGACCCAGTACTTC. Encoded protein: CASSFDWDRQETQYF.

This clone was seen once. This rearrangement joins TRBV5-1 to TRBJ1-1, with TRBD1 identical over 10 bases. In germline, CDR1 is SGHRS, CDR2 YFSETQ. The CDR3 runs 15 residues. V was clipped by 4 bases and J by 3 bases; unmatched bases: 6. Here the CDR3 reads CASSPGDRGHTEAFF. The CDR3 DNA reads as TGCGCCAGCAGCCCGGGGGACAGGGGTCACACTGAAGCTTTCTTT.

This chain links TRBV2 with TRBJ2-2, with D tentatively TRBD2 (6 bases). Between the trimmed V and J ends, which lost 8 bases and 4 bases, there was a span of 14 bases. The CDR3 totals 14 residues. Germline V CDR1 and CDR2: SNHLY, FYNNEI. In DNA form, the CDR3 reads TGTGCCAGCGGTGGGCGGGACGGCACCGGGGAGCTGTTTTTT. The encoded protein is CASGGRDGTGELFF.

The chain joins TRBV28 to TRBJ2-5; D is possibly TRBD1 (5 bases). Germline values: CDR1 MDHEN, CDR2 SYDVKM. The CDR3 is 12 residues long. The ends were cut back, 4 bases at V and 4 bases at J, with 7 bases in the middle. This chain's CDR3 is CASSWGTETQYF. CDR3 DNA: TGTGCCAGCAGTTGGGGCACAGAGACCCAGTACTTC.

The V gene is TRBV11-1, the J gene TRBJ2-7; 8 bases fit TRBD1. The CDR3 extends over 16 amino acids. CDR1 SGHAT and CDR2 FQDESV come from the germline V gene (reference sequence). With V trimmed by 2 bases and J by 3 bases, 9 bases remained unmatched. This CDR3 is CASSLIGQGVLYEQYF. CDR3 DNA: TGTGCCAGCAGCTTAATTGGACAGGGCGTCCTCTACGAGCAGTACTTC.

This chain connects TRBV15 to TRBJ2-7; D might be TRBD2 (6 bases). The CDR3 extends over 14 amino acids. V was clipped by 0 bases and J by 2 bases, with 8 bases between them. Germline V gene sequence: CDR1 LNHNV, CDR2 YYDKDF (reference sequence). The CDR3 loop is CATSREGGAYEQYF. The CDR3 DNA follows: TGTGCCACCAGCAGAGAAGGAGGGGCCTACGAGCAGTACTTC.

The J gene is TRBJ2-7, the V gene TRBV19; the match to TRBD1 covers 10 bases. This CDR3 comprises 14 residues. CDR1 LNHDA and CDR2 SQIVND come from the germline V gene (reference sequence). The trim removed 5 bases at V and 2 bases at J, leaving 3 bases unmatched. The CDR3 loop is CASSPDRGAYEQYF. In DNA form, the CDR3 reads TGTGCCAGTAGTCCGGACAGGGGGGCCTACGAGCAGTACTTC.

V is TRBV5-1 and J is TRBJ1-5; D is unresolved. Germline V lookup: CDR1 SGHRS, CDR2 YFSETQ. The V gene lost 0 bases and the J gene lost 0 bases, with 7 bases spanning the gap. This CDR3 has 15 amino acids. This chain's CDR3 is CASSLGVNSNQPQHF. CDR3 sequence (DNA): TGCGCCAGCAGCTTGGGAGTAAATAGCAATCAGCCCCAGCATTTT.

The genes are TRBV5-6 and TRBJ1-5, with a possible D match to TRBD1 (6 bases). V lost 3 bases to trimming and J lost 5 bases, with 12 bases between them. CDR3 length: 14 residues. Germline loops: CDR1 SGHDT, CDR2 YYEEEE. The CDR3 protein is CASSSQTGYQPQHF. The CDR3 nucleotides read TGTGCCAGCAGCTCCCAGACAGGTTATCAGCCCCAGCATTTT.

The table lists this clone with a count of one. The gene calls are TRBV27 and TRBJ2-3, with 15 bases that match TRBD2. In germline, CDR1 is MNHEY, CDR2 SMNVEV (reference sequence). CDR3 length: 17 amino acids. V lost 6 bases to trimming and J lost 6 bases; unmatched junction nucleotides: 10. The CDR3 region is CASSFAGTSGRSDTQYF. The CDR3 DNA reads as TGTGCCAGCAGCTTTGCAGGGACTAGCGGGAGGTCGGATACGCAGTATTTT.

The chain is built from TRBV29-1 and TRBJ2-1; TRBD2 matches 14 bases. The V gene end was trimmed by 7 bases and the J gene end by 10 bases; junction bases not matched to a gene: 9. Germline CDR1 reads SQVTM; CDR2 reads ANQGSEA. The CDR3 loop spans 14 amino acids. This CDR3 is CSESGTSGSREQFF. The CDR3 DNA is TGCAGCGAGTCCGGGACTAGCGGGAGCAGGGAGCAGTTCTTC.

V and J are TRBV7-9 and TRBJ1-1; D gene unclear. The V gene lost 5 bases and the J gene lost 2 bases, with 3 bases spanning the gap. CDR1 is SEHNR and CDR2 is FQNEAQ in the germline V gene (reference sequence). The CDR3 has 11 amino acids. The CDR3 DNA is TGTGCCAGCAGCCATAACACTGAAGCTTTCTTT. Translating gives CASSHNTEAFF.

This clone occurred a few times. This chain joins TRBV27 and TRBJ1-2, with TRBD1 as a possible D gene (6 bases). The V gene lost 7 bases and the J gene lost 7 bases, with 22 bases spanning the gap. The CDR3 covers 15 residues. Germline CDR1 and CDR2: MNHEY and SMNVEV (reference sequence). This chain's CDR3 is CASTCTGTASSGYTF. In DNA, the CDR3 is TGTGCCAGCACATGTACAGGGACGGCATCGAGTGGCTACACCTTC.

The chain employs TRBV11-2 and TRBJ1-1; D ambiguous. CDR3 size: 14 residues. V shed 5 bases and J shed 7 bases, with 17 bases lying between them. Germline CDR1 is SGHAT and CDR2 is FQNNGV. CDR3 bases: TGTGCCAGCAGCCTCGGGTGGTCAAGATTTGAAGCTTTCTTT. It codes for CASSLGWSRFEAFF.

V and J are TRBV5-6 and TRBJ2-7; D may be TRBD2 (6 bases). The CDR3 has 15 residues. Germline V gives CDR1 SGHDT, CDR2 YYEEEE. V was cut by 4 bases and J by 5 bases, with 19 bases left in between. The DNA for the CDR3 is TGTGCCAGCAGCCCCGGAGGGGTTTATCAGGACGAGCAGTACTTC. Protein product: CASSPGGVYQDEQYF. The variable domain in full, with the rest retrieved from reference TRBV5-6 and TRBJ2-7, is DAGVTQSPTHLIKTRGQQVTLRCSPKSGHDTVSWYQQALGQGPQFIFQYYEEEERQRGNFPDRFSGHQFPNYSSELNVNALLLGDSALYLCASSPGGVYQDEQYFGPGTRLTVT.

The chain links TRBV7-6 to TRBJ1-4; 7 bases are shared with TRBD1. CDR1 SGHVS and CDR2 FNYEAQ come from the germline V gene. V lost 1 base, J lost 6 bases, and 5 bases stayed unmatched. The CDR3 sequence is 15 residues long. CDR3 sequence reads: CASSLEYRGDEKLFF. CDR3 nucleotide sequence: TGTGCCAGCAGCTTAGAGTACAGGGGTGATGAAAAACTGTTTTTT.

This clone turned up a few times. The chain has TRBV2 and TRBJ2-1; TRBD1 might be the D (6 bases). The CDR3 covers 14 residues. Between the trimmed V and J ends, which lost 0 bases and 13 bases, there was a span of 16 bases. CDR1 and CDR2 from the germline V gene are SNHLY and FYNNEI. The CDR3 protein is CASSEANILTGQFF. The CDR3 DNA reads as TGTGCCAGCAGTGAAGCGAACATTTTGACAGGCCAGTTCTTC.

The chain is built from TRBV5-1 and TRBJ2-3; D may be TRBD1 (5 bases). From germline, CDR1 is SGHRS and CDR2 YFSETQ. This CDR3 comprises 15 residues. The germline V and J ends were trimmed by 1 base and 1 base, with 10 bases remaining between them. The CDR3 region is CASSLWGRGTDTQYF. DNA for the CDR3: TGCGCCAGCAGCTTGTGGGGCAGAGGCACAGATACGCAGTATTTT.